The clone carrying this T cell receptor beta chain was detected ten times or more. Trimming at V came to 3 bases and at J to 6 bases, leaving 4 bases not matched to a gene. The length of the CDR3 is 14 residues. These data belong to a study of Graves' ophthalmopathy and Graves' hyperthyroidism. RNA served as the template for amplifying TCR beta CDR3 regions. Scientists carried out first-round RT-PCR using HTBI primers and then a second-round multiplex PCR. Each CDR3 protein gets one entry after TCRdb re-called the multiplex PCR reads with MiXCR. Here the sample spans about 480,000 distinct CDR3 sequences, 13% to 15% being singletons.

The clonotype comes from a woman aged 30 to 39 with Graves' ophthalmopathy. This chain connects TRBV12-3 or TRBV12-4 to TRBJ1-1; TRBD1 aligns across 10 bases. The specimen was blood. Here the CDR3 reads CASSFGGTGAEAFF. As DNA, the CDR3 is TGTGCCAGCAGTTTTGGTGGGACAGGGGCTGAAGCTTTCTTT.